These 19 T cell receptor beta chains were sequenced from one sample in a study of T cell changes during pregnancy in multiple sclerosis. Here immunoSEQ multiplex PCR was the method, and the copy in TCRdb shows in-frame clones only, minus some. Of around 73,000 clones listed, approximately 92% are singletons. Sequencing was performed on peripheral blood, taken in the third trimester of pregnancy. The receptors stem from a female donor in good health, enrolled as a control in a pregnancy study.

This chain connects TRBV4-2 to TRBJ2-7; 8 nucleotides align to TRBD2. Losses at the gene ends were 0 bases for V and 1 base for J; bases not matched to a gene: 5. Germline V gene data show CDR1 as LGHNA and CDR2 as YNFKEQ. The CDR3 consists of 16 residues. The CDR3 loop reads CASSQDLAGGSYEQYF. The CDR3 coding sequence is TGTGCCAGCAGCCAAGATCTCGCGGGGGGTTCCTACGAGCAGTACTTC.

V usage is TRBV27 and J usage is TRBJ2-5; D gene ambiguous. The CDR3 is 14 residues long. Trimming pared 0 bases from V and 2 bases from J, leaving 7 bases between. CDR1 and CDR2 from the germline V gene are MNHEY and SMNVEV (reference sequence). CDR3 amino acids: CASSLSPGQETQYF. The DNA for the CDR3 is TGTGCCAGCAGTTTATCGCCAGGACAAGAGACCCAGTACTTC.

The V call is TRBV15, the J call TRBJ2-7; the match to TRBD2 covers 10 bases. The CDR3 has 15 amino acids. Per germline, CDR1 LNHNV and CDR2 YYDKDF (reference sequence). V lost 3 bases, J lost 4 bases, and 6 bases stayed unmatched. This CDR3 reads CATSRLLAGQYEQYF. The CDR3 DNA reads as TGTGCCACCAGCAGGTTACTAGCGGGGCAATACGAGCAGTACTTC.

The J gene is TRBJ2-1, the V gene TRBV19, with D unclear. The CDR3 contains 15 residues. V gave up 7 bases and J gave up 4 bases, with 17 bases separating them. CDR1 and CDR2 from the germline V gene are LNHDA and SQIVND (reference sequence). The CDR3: CASKPFYDAYNEQFF. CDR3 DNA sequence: TGTGCCAGTAAGCCTTTCTACGATGCTTACAATGAGCAGTTCTTC. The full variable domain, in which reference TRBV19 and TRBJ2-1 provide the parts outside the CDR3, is DGGITQSPKYLFRKEGQNVTLSCEQNLNHDAMYWYRQDPGQGLRLIYYSQIVNDFQKGDIAEGYSVSREKKESFPLTVTSAQKNPTAFYLCASKPFYDAYNEQFFGPGTRLTVL.

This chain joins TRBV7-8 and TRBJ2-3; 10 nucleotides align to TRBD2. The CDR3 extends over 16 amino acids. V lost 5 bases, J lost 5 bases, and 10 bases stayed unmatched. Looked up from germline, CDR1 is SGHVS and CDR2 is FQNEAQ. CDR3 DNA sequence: TGTGCCAGCAGCCCTTTAGGAGCGGGGGGGGGAGATACGCAGTATTTT. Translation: CASSPLGAGGGDTQYF.

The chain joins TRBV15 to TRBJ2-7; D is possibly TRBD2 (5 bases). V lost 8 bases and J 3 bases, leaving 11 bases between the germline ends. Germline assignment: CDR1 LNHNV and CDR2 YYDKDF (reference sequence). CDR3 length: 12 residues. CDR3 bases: TGTGCCACCGGGAGAGGGAGCTACGAGCAGTACTTC. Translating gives CATGRGSYEQYF.

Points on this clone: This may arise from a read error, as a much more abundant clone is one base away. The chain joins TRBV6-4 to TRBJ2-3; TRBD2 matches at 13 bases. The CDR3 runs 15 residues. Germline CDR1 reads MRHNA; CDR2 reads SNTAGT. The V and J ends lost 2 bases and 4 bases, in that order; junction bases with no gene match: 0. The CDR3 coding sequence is TGTGCCAGCAGTGACACTAGCGGGGGGGCAGATACGCAGTATTTT. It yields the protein CASSDTSGGADTQYF.

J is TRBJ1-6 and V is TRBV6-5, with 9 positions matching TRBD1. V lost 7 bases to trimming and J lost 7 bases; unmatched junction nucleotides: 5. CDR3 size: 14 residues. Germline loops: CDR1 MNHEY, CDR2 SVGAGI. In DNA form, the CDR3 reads TGTGCCAGCAACACCGGGACAGGGAATTCACCCCTCCACTTT. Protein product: CASNTGTGNSPLHF.

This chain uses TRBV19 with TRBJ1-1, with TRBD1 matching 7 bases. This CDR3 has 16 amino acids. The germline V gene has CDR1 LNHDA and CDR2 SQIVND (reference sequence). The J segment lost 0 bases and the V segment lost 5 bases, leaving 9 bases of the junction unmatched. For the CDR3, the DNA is TGTGCCAGTAGTCCGGGACAGCTGATCATGAACACTGAAGCTTTCTTT. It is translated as CASSPGQLIMNTEAFF.

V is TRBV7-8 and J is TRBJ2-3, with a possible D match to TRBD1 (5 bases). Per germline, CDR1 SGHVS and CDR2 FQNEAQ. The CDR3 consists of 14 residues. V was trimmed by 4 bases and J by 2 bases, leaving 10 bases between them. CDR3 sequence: CASSSGHATDTQYF. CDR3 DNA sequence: TGTGCCAGCAGCTCCGGACATGCCACAGATACGCAGTATTTT.

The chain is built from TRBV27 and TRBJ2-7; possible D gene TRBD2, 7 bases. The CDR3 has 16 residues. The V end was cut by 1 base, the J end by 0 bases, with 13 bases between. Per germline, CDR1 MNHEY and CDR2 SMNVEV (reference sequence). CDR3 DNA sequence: TGTGCCAGCAGTTTATTAGGGGGAGGGGTCTCCTACGAGCAGTACTTC. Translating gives CASSLLGGGVSYEQYF.

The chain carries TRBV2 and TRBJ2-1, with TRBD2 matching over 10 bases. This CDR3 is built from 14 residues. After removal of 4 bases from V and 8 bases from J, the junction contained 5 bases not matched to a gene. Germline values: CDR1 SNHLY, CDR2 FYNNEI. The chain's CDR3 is CASSGSGGGDEQFF. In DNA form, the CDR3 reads TGTGCCAGCAGTGGCAGCGGGGGGGGCGATGAGCAGTTCTTC. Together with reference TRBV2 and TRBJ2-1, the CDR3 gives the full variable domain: EPEVTQTPSHQVTQMGQEVILRCVPISNHLYFYWYRQILGQKVEFLVSFYNNEISEKSEIFDDQFSVERPDGSNFTLKIRSTKLEDSAMYFCASSGSGGGDEQFFGPGTRLTVL.

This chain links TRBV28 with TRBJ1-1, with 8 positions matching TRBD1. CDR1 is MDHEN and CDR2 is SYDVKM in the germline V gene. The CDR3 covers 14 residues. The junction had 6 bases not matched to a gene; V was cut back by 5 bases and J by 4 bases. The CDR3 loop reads CASSKDREVTEAFF. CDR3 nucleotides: TGTGCCAGCAGTAAGGACAGGGAGGTCACTGAAGCTTTCTTT.

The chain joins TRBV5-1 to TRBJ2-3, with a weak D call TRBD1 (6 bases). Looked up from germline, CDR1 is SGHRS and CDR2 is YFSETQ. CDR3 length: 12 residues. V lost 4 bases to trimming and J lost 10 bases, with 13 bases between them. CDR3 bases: TGCGCCAGCAGCCTTCAGGGGAGCGCGCAGTATTTT. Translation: CASSLQGSAQYF. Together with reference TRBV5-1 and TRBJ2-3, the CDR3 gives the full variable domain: KAGVTQTPRYLIKTRGQQVTLSCSPISGHRSVSWYQQTPGQGLQFLFEYFSETQRNKGNFPGRFSGRQFSNSRSEMNVSTLELGDSALYLCASSLQGSAQYFGPGTRLTVL.

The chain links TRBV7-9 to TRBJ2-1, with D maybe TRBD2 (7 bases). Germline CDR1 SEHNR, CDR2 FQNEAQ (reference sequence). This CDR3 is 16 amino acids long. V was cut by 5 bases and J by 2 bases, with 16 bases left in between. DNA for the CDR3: TGTGCCAGCAGCCCGAGGGGGGGAGAGGCCTACAATGAGCAGTTCTTC. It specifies CASSPRGGEAYNEQFF.

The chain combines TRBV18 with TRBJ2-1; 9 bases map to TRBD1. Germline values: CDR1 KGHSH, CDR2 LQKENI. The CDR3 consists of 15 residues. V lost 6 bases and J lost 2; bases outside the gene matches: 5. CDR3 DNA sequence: TGTGCCAGCTCCGAGGGACAGGGAGCCTACAATGAGCAGTTCTTC. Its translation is CASSEGQGAYNEQFF.

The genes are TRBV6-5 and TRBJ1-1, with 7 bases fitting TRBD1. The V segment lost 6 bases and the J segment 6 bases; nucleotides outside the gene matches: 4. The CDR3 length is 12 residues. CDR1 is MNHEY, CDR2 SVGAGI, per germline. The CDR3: CASSSGGSEAFF. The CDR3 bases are TGTGCCAGCAGCTCAGGGGGATCTGAAGCTTTCTTT.

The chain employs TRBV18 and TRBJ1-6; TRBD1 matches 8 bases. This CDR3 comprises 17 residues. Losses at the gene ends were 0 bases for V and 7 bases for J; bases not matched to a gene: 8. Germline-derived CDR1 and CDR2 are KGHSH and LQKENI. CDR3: CASSPPRTGLLNSPLHF. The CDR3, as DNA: TGTGCCAGCTCACCACCGAGGACAGGGCTTTTAAATTCACCCCTCCACTTT.

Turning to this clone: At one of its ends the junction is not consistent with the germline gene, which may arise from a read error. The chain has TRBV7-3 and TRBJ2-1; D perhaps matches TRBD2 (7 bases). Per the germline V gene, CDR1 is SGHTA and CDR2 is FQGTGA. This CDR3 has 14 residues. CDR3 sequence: CASSLTGGLNEQFF. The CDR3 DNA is TGTGCCAGCAGCCTAACCGGGGGGCTCAATGAGCAGTTCTTC.